This T cell receptor beta chain was retrieved from a study of cytomegalovirus exposure and HLA in healthy donors. PCR used 60 Vbeta primers and 13 Jbeta primers. Profiling relied on immunoSEQ multiplex PCR, and the TCRdb table lists in-frame clones only, not all of them. The sample lists approximately 180,000 clones, approximately 11% seen once, with about 8% in the top ten. Sequenced sample: PBMCs. The source is a man aged 50 to 59 in good health and CMV-seropositive.

This chain's CDR3 is CAFKGQDNQPQHF. In DNA, the CDR3 is TGTGCCTTTAAAGGACAGGACAATCAGCCCCAGCATTTT. The V gene is TRBV30, the J gene TRBJ1-5; 7 positions match TRBD1. This CDR3 spans 13 amino acids. Germline CDR1 reads GTSNPN; CDR2 reads SVGIG (reference sequence). The ends lost 7 bases at V and 3 bases at J; junction bases unmatched: 6.